Below are 10 T cell receptor beta chains sequenced from a single sample in a study of T cell clonotyping in hematopoietic cell transplantation. The data were produced by immunoSEQ multiplex PCR, yet TCRdb's version contains in-frame clones alone and is incomplete. The sample shows 6,000 or so clones, around 82% of them seen only once. The starting material was peripheral blood mononuclear cells, obtained 180 days after allogeneic stem cell transplant. All receptors derive from a male patient aged 70-85 years who had an allogeneic stem cell transplant from an unrelated donor, so T cells may come from the graft donor. Some clones in this sample may be carry-over from other donors' samples.

The V call is TRBV30, the J call TRBJ1-5; no firm D call. The CDR3 loop spans 13 amino acids. CDR1 is GTSNPN, CDR2 SVGIG, per germline (reference sequence). Trimming removed 2 bases from V and 5 bases from J, with 10 bases in between. CDR3 loop: CAWSPDFDQPQHF. CDR3 in DNA: TGTGCCTGGAGTCCGGACTTCGATCAGCCCCAGCATTTT.

The chain has TRBV6-6 and TRBJ2-3, with D tentatively TRBD1 (6 bases). Trimming cost V 6 bases and J 0 bases, with 10 bases left between them. Germline CDR1 and CDR2: MNHNY and SVGAGI (reference sequence). The CDR3 runs to 14 residues. The CDR3 loop reads CASRYRVSTDTQYF. DNA of the CDR3: TGTGCCAGCAGATACAGGGTTAGCACAGATACGCAGTATTTT.

This clone is termed medium-sized. J is TRBJ1-2 and V is TRBV27; TRBD1 agrees at 7 bases. CDR1 is MNHEY, CDR2 SMNVEV, per germline (reference sequence). The CDR3 has 15 amino acids. Germline trimming cut 1 base from V and 1 base from J; bases unmatched to any gene: 3. The DNA of the CDR3 is TGTGCCAGCAGTTTATTGGGGACAGTTAACTATGGCTACACCTTC. Translated: CASSLLGTVNYGYTF.

The V and J genes are TRBV29-1 and TRBJ1-2, with D possibly matching TRBD1 (6 bases). The CDR3 totals 13 residues. Germline CDR1 and CDR2: SQVTM and ANQGSEA. Between the trimmed V and J ends, which lost 6 bases and 7 bases, there was a span of 18 bases. CDR3: CSVKDRFSIGYTF. CDR3 nucleotide sequence: TGCAGCGTAAAAGACAGGTTCTCTATTGGCTACACCTTC.

This clone has just one count. The chain employs TRBV25-1 and TRBJ1-1; 9 positions agree with TRBD1. The junction had 6 bases not matched to a gene; V was cut back by 3 bases and J by 1 base. CDR1 and CDR2 (germline): MGHDK, SYGVNS. The CDR3 length is 16 residues. DNA of the CDR3: TGTGCCAGCAGTGACCCTCGACAGGGGGGGAACACTGAAGCTTTCTTT. As protein: CASSDPRQGGNTEAFF.

The chain recombines TRBV28 with TRBJ1-5; weak D call: TRBD1 (5 bases). V was pared by 10 bases and J by 7 bases, with 23 bases between. Germline CDR1 is MDHEN and CDR2 is SYDVKM. The CDR3 is made up of 15 amino acids. The CDR3 is CAIRAGTPSSQPQHF. The CDR3 DNA reads TGTGCCATCCGGGCGGGGACTCCTTCTTCCCAGCCCCAGCATTTT.

CDR3 in DNA: TGTGCCAGCAGCTTGGGGGGCCCAGATACGCAGTATTTT. It translates to CASSLGGPDTQYF. V usage is TRBV5-6 and J usage is TRBJ2-3, with a weak D call TRBD1 (5 bases). The CDR3 consists of 13 residues. The ends were cut back, 0 bases at V and 4 bases at J, with 6 bases in the middle. Looked up from germline, CDR1 is SGHDT and CDR2 is YYEEEE.

This chain joins TRBV12-5 and TRBJ2-7; TRBD1 aligns across 9 bases. Germline V lookup: CDR1 LGHNT, CDR2 FRNRAP. J was trimmed by 3 bases and V by 6 bases; bases with no gene match: 15. The length of the CDR3 is 17 residues. The CDR3 region is CASGLHPGTGKNYEQYF. CDR3 in DNA: TGTGCTAGTGGCCTGCATCCCGGGACAGGGAAGAACTACGAGCAGTACTTC.

The rearrangement joins TRBV28 to TRBJ1-2, with D perhaps matching TRBD1 (6 bases). The CDR3 contains 12 residues. Germline V gene lookup returns CDR1 MDHEN and CDR2 SYDVKM. The V end lost 9 bases, the J end lost 4 bases, and 12 bases lay between the germline ends. Here the CDR3 DNA reads TGTGCCAGTTGGGGGCACGGCTATGGCTACACCTTC. It yields the protein CASWGHGYGYTF.

V is TRBV6-5 and J is TRBJ1-5; D gene ambiguous. This CDR3 has 13 amino acids. Trimming took off 7 bases at V and 3 bases at J, with 10 bases between the two ends. The germline V gene has CDR1 MNHEY and CDR2 SVGAGI. The CDR3 region has the DNA TGTGCCAGCACCCCCGGGGACAATCAGCCCCAGCATTTT. Amino acid sequence: CASTPGDNQPQHF.